The TCR beta chain described here comes from a study of graft-versus-host responses after intestinal transplantation. Overall study context: The study gave all recipients anti-thymocyte globulin induction, then tacrolimus and steroids for two to three years.

Study observations and caveats: In recipient marrow, GvH clones were found, and some appeared first in ileum or blood.

Concerning this clone: The antigen remains undetermined.

CDR3 length: 16 residues. CDR1 is SGHRS and CDR2 is YFSETQ in the germline V gene. Trimming shortened V by 2 bases and J by 0 bases, and 11 bases separated the two germline ends. The protocol was immunoSEQ multiplex PCR, while the TCRdb copy is restricted to in-frame clones and leaves out a portion. The sample has some 11,000 clones, around 83% seen once. V is TRBV5-1 and J is TRBJ2-2, with D hard to call. Sequences were derived from PBMCs, sampled roughly 130 days after transplant. This receptor was taken from a human patient who received an intestinal transplant, so some T cells may come from the graft donor. The CDR3 region has the DNA TGCGCCAGCAGCTTTTCTGGGGTAGCGAACACCGGGGAGCTGTTTTTT. This sequence encodes CASSFSGVANTGELFF.